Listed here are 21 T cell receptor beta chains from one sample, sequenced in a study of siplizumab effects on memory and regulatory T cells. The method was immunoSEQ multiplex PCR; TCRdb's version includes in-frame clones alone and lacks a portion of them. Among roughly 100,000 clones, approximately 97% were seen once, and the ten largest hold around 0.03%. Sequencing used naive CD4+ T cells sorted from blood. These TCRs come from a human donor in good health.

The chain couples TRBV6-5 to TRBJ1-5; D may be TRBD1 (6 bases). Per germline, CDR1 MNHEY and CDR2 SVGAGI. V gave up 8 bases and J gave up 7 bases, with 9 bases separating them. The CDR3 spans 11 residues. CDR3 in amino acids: CASGRGQPQHF. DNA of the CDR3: TGTGCCAGCGGTAGGGGGCAGCCCCAGCATTTT.

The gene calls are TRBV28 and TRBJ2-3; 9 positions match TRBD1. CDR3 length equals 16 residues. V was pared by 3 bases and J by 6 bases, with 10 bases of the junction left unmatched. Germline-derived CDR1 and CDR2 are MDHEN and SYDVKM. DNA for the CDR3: TGTGCCAGCAGTTTGCGCCCCGGGACAGGGAAGGATACGCAGTATTTT. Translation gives CASSLRPGTGKDTQYF.

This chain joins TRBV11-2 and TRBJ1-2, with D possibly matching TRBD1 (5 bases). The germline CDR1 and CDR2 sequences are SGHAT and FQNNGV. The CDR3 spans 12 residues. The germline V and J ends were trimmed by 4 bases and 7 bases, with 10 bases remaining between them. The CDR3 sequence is CASSWGGSGYTF. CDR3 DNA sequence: TGTGCCAGCAGCTGGGGGGGTTCTGGCTACACCTTC.

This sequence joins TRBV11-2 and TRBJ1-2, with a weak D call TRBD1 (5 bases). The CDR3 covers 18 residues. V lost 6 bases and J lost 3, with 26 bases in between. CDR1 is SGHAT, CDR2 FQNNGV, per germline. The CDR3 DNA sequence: TGTGCCAGCAGGCCGCTCAGGACGGGGGACCCATTTGACTATGGCTACACCTTC. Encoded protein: CASRPLRTGDPFDYGYTF.

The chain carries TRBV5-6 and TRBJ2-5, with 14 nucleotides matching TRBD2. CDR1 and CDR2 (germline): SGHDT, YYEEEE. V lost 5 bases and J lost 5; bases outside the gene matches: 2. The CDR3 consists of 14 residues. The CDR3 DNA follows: TGTGCCAGCAGGACTAGCGGGGGGGCTGAGACCCAGTACTTC. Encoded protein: CASRTSGGAETQYF.

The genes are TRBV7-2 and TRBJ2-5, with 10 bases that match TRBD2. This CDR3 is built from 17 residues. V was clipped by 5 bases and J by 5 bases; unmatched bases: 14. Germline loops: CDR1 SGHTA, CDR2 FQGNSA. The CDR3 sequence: CASSPASGGGQGETQYF. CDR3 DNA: TGTGCCAGCAGCCCGGCCAGCGGGGGGGGCCAGGGGGAGACCCAGTACTTC.

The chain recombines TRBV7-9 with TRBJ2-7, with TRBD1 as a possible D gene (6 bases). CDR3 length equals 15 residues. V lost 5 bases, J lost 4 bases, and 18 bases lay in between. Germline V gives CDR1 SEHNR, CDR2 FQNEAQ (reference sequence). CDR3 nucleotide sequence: TGTGCCAGCAGCGAACAGGGTTGGTCATCTTACGAGCAGTACTTC. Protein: CASSEQGWSSYEQYF.

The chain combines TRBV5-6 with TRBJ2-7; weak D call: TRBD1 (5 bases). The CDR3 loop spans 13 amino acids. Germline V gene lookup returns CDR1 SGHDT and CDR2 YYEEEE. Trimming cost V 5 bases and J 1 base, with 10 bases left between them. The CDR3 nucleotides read TGTGCCAGCAGGCAGACAGCTTCCTACGAGCAGTACTTC. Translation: CASRQTASYEQYF.

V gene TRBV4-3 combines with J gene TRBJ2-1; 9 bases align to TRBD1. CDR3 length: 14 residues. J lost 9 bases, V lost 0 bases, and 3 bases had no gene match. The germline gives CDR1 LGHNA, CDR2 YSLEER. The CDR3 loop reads CASSQEQGALEQFF. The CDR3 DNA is TGCGCCAGCAGCCAAGAACAGGGGGCTCTTGAGCAGTTCTTC.

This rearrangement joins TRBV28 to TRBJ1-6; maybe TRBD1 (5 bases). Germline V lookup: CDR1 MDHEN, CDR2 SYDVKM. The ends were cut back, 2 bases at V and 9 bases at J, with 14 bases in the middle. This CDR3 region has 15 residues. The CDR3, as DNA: TGTGCCAGCAGTTTACTCCTCTCGCAGGGTTCACCCCTCCACTTT. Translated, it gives CASSLLLSQGSPLHF.

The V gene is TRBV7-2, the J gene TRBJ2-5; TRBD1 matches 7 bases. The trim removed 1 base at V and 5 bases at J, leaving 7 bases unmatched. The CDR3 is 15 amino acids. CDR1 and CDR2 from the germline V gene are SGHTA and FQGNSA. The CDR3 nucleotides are TGTGCCAGCAGCTTAGATCACAGGGGTCGGGAGACCCAGTACTTC. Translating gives CASSLDHRGRETQYF.

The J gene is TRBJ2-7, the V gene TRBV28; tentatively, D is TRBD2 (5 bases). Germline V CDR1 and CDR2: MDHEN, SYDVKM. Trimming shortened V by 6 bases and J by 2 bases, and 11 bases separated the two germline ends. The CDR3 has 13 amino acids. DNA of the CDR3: TGTGCCAGCAGCCCCCACGGGACCTACGAGCAGTACTTC. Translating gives CASSPHGTYEQYF.

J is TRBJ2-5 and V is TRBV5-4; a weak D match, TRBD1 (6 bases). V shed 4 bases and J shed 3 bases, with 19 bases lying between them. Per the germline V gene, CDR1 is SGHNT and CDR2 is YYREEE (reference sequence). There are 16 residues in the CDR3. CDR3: CASSLVSFRDKETQYF. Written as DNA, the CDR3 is TGTGCCAGCAGCCTCGTCTCCTTCCGGGACAAAGAGACCCAGTACTTC.

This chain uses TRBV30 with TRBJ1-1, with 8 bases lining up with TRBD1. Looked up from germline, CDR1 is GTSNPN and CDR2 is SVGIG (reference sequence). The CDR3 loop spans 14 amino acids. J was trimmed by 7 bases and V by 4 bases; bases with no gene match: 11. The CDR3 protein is CAWIVTGAGGEAFF. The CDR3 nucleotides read TGTGCCTGGATTGTGACAGGGGCAGGCGGTGAAGCTTTCTTT.

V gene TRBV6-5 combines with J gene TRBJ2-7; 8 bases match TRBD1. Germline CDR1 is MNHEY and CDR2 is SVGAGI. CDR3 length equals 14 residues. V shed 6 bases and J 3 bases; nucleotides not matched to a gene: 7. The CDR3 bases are TGTGCCAGCAGACGGACAGGGAGTAACTACGAGCAGTACTTC. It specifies CASRRTGSNYEQYF.

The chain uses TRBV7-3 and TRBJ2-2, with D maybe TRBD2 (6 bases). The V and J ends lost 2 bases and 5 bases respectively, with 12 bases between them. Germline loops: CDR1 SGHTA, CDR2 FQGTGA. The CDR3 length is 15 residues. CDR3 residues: CASSLGLAQTGELFF. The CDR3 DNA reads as TGTGCCAGCAGCTTAGGCCTAGCGCAAACCGGGGAGCTGTTTTTT.

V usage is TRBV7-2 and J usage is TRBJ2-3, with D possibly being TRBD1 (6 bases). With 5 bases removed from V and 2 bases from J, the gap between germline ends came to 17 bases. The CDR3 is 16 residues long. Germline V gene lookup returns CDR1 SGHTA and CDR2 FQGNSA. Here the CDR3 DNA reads TGTGCCAGCAGCCCCTCAGGGGTTACCTTCACAGATACGCAGTATTTT. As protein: CASSPSGVTFTDTQYF. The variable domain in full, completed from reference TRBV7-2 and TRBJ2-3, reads GAGVSQSPSNKVTEKGKDVELRCDPISGHTALYWYRQSLGQGLEFLIYFQGNSAPDKSGLPSDRFSAERTGGSVSTLTIQRTQQEDSAVYLCASSPSGVTFTDTQYFGPGTRLTVL.

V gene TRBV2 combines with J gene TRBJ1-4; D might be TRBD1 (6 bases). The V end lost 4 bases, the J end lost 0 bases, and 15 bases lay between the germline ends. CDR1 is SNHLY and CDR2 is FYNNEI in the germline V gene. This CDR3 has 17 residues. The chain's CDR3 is CASSVWAGDTTNEKLFF. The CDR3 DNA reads TGTGCCAGCAGTGTGTGGGCAGGGGACACAACTAATGAAAAACTGTTTTTT.

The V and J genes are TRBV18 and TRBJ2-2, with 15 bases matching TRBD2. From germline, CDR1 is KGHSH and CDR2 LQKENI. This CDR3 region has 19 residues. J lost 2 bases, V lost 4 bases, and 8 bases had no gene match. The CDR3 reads CASSQPGLAGGPNTGELFF. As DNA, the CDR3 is TGTGCCAGCTCACAACCGGGACTAGCGGGGGGACCAAACACCGGGGAGCTGTTTTTT. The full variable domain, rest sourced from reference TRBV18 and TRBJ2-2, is NAGVMQNPRHLVRRRGQEARLRCSPMKGHSHVYWYRQLPEEGLKFMVYLQKENIIDESGMPKERFSAEFPKEGPSILRIQQVVRGDSAAYFCASSQPGLAGGPNTGELFFGEGSRLTVL.

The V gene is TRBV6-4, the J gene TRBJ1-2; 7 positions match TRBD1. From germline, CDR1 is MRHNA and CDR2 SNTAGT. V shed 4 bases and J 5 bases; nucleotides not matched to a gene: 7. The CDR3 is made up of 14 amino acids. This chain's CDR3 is CASSAEQGPYGYTF. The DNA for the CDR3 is TGTGCCAGCAGTGCCGAACAGGGGCCGTATGGCTACACCTTC.

The CDR3 protein is CASSFQYGGNYEQYF. The DNA of the CDR3 is TGTGCCAGCAGCTTCCAATACGGGGGGAACTACGAGCAGTACTTC. The chain links TRBV7-2 to TRBJ2-7; 7 bases line up with TRBD2. The CDR3 contains 15 residues. The germline V gene encodes CDR1 SGHTA and CDR2 FQGNSA. Trimming cost V 3 bases and J 3 bases; bases outside gene matches: 8.